This T cell receptor beta chain was sequenced in a study of T cell repertoires in aging, cancer and after chemotherapy. Turning to the study itself: Repeat sampling of healthy donors over several months to years showed clear clonal overlap.

TRB rearrangements spanning V, D and J were amplified using mixed TRB-A/B primers. TCRdb redid the calling of the multiplex PCR reads with MiXCR, one entry per CDR3 protein. The sample includes roughly 7,000 distinct CDR3 sequences, 40% of them seen just once. Between the trimmed V and J ends, which lost 0 bases and 5 bases, there was a span of 10 bases. Germline CDR1 and CDR2: LNHNV and YYDKDF (reference sequence). CDR3 size: 15 residues. This clonotype was detected a few times. The template was genomic DNA from peripheral blood, not RNA. Sequencing was carried out using blood. The V and J genes are TRBV15 and TRBJ1-4; D is uncertain. This TCR came from a human donor in good health. The CDR3 region is CATSRDRQKNEKLFF. In DNA form, the CDR3 reads TGTGCCACCAGCAGAGATAGGCAGAAAAATGAAAAACTGTTTTTT.